This TCR beta chain is drawn from a study of T cells in Graves' hyperthyroidism and ophthalmopathy. This clonotype was seen at least ten times. Regions amplified from RNA transcripts were the TCR beta CDR3 regions. The primer set for the first-round RT-PCR of the TCR CDR3 was HTBI. Each CDR3 protein gets one entry after TCRdb re-called the multiplex PCR reads with MiXCR. Counted here are about 300,000 distinct CDR3 sequences, roughly a fifth occurring once; the ten biggest clones make up about two fifths. The CDR3 covers 15 residues. Germline CDR1 and CDR2: DFQATT and SNEGSKA (reference sequence). V shed 0 bases, J shed 3 bases, and the junction held 5 bases outside the gene matches.

The sequence came from a man between 45 and 60 years old with Graves' ophthalmopathy. The V and J genes are TRBV20-1 and TRBJ2-7; 10 nucleotides line up with TRBD2. Sequenced material: blood. This CDR3 reads CSARDDLAGDYEQYF. The CDR3 DNA is TGCAGTGCTAGAGATGACCTAGCGGGAGACTACGAGCAGTACTTC.